These 4 T cell receptor beta chains came from one sample sequenced in a study of CD8 T cells in Susac syndrome. Reverse transcription used roughly 0.45 to 1 ug RNA and random hexamers. One entry per CDR3 protein, called by TCRdb with MiXCR from the immunoSEQ multiplex PCR reads. This table has 160,000 or so distinct CDR3 sequences, roughly 95% appearing once. What was sequenced was CD4+ T cells from PBMCs. These receptors all come from a human donor with multiple sclerosis.

The chain has TRBV7-9 and TRBJ1-1, with TRBD1 matching over 7 bases. J lost 0 bases, V lost 5 bases, and 6 bases had no gene match. Germline lookup yields CDR1 SEHNR and CDR2 FQNEAQ (reference sequence). The CDR3 has 15 amino acids. The CDR3 protein is CASSLRTGLNTEAFF. In nucleotides, the CDR3 is TGTGCCAGCAGCCTTCGGACAGGTTTGAACACTGAAGCTTTCTTT.

The chain couples TRBV5-4 to TRBJ2-7, with 10 bases aligning to TRBD1. Germline CDR1 and CDR2: SGHNT and YYREEE (reference sequence). CDR3 length: 15 amino acids. J gave up 0 bases and V 3 bases, and 3 bases lay outside the gene matches. The CDR3 nucleotides are TGTGCCAGCAGCTGGGGACAGGGGCACTCCTACGAGCAGTACTTC. As protein: CASSWGQGHSYEQYF.

J is TRBJ1-2 and V is TRBV20-1, with D unclear. Trimming cost V 5 bases and J 0 bases, with 13 bases left between them. The CDR3 covers 14 residues. Germline CDR1 and CDR2: DFQATT and SNEGSKA (reference sequence). The CDR3 spells CSAPHPGANYGYTF. CDR3 nucleotide sequence: TGCAGTGCTCCACACCCTGGAGCTAACTATGGCTACACCTTC.

This chain uses TRBV6-6 with TRBJ1-5; D is unresolved. V was pared by 4 bases and J by 5 bases, with 12 bases between. The CDR3 contains 14 residues. Germline-derived CDR1 and CDR2 are MNHNY and SVGAGI (reference sequence). The CDR3 region has the DNA TGTGCCAGCAGTTTGGAGGGCGGACATCAGCCCCAGCATTTT. It translates to CASSLEGGHQPQHF.